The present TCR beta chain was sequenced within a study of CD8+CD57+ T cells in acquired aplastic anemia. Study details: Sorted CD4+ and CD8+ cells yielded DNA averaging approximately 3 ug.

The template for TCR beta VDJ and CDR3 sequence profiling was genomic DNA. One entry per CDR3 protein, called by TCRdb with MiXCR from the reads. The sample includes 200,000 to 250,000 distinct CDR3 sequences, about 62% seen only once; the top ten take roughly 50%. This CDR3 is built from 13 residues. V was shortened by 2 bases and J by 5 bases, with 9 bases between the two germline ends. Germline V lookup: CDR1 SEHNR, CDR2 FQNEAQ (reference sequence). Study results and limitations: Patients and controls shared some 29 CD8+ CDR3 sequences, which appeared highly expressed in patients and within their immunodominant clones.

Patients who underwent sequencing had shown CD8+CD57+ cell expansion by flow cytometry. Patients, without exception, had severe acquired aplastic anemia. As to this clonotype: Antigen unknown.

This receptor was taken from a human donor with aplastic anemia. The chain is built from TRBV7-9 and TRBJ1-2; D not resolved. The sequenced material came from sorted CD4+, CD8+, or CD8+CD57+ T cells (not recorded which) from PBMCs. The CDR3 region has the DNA TGTGCCAGCAGCTTACTATCGGGGTATGGCTACACCTTC. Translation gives CASSLLSGYGYTF.